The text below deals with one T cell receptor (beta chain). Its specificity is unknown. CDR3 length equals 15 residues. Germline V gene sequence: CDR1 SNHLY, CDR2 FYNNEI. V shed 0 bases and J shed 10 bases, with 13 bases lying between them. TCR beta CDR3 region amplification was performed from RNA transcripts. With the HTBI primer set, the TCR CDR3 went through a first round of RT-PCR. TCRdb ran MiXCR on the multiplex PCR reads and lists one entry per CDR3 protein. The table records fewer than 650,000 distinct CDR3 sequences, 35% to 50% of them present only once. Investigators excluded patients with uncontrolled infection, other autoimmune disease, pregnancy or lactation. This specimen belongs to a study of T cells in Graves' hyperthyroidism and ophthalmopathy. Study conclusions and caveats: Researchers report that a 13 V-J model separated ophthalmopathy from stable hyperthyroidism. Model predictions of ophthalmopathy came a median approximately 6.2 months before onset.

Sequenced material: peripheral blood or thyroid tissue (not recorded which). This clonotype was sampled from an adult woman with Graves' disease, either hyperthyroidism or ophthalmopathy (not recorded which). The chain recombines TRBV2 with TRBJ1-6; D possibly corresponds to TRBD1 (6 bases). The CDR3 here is CASSEARQVKSPLHF. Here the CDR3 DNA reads TGTGCCAGCAGTGAAGCGCGACAGGTTAAGTCACCCCTCCACTTT.